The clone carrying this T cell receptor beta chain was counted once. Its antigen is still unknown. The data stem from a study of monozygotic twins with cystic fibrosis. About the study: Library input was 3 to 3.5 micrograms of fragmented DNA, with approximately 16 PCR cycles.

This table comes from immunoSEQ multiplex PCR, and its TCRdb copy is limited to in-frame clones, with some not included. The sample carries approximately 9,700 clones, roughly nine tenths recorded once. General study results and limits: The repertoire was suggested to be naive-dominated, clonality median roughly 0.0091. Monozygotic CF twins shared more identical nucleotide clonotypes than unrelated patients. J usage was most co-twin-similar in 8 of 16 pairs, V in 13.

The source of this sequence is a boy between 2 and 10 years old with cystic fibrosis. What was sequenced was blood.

CDR3 sequence: CASSRTRRDGYEAFF. DNA of the CDR3: TGTGCCAGCAGCCGAACCCGACGGGACGGGTATGAAGCTTTCTTT. This chain connects TRBV11-1 to TRBJ1-1, with D possibly being TRBD1 (5 bases). CDR1 and CDR2 (germline): SGHAT, FQDESV (reference sequence). The CDR3 totals 15 residues. Trimming left V 5 bases short and J 7 bases short, with 20 bases between.